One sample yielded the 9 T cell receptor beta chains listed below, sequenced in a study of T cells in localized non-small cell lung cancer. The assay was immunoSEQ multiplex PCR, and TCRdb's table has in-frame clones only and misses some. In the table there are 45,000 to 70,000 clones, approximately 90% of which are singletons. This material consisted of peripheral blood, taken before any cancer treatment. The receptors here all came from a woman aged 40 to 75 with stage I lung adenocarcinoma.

The CDR3 nucleotides read TGTGCCAGCAGAGTTGGGCTGGGTGAGACCCAGTACTTC. Translating gives CASRVGLGETQYF. The rearrangement links TRBV6-1 to TRBJ2-5; no firm D call. Per the germline V gene, CDR1 is MNHNS and CDR2 is SASEGT. The CDR3 runs 13 residues. V was pared by 6 bases and J by 5 bases, with 13 bases between.

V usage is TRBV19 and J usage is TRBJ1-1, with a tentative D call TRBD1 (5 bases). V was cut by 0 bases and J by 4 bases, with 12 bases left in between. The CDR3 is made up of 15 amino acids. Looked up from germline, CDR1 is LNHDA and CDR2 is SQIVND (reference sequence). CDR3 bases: TGTGCCAGTAGTATAGATGCCCTGAGGGGCACTGAAGCTTTCTTT. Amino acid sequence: CASSIDALRGTEAFF.

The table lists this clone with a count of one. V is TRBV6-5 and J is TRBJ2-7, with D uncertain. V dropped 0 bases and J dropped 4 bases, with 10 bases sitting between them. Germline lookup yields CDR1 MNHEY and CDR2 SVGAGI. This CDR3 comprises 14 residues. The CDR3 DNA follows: TGTGCCAGCAGTTACTCTGGATACGGGTACGAGCAGTACTTC. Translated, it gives CASSYSGYGYEQYF.

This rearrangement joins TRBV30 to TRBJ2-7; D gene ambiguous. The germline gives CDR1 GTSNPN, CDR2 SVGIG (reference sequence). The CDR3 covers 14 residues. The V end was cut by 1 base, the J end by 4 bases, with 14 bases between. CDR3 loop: CAWSAGPPPYEQYF. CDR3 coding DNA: TGTGCCTGGAGTGCCGGGCCGCCCCCATACGAGCAGTACTTC.

The CDR3 nucleotides read TGTGCCAGCAGCTCCGACAGTGGGTCCGGAAACACCATATATTTT. It is translated as CASSSDSGSGNTIYF. This sequence joins TRBV7-2 and TRBJ1-3, with TRBD1 as a possible D gene (5 bases). The CDR3 covers 15 residues. The V end was cut by 4 bases, the J end by 4 bases, with 14 bases between. The germline gives CDR1 SGHTA, CDR2 FQGNSA.

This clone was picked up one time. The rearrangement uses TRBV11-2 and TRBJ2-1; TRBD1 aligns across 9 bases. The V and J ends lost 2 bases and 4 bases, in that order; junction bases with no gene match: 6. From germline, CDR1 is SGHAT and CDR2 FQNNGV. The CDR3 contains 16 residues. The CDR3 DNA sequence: TGTGCCAGCAGCTTAAGGGTGACAGGGGGGTACAATGAGCAGTTCTTC. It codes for CASSLRVTGGYNEQFF.

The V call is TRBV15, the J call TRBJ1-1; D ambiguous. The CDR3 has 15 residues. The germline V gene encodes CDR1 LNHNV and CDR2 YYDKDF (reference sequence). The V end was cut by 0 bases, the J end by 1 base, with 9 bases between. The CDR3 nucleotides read TGTGCCACCAGCAGAGAGTACAAAACGAACACTGAAGCTTTCTTT. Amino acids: CATSREYKTNTEAFF.

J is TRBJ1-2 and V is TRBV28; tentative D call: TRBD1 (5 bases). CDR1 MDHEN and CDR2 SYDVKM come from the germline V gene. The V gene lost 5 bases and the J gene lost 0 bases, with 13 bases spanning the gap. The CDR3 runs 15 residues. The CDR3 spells CASSVGAGSNYGYTF. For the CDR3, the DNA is TGTGCCAGCAGTGTGGGAGCAGGGTCTAACTATGGCTACACCTTC.

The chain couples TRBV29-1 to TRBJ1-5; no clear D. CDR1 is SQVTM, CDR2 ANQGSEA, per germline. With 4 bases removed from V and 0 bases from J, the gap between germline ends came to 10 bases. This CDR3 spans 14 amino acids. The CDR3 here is CSVGRSNSNQPQHF. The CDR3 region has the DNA TGCAGCGTTGGAAGGAGCAATAGCAATCAGCCCCAGCATTTT.